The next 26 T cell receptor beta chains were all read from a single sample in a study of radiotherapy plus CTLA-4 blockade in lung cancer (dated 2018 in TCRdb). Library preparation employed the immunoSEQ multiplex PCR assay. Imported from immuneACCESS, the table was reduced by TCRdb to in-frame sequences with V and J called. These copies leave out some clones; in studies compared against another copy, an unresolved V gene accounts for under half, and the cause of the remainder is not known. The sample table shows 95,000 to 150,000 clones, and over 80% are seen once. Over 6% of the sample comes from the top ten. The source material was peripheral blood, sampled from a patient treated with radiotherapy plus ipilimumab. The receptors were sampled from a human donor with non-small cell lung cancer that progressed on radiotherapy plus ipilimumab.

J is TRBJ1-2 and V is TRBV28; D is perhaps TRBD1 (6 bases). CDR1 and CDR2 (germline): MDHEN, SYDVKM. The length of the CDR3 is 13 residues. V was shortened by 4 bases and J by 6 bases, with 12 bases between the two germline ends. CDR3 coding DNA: TGTGCCAGCAGTTCCGGGGGGCTGAATGGCTACACCTTC. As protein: CASSSGGLNGYTF.

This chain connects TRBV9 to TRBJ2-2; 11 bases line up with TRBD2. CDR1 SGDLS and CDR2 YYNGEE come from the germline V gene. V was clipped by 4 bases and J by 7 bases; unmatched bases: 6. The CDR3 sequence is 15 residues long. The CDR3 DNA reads TGTGCCAGCAGCCAACTAGCGGGAGTTGTCGGGGAGCTGTTTTTT. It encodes CASSQLAGVVGELFF.

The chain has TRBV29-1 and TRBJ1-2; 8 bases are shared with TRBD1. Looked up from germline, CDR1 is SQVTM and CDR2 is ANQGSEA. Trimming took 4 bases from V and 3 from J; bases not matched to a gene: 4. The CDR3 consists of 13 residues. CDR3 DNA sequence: TGCAGCGTTGCGGACAGGGTGGACTATGGCTACACCTTC. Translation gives CSVADRVDYGYTF.

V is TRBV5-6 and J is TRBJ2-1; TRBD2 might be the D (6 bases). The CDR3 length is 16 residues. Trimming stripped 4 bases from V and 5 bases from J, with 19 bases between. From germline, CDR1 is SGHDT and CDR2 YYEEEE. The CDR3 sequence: CASSAAGTGGDNEQFF. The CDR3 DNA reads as TGTGCCAGCAGCGCTGCCGGGACTGGGGGTGACAATGAGCAGTTCTTC.

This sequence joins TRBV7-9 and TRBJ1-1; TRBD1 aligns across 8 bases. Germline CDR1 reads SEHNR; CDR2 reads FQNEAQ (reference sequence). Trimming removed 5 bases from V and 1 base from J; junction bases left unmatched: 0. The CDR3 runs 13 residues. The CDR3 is CASSDRGNTEAFF. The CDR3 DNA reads TGTGCCAGCAGCGACAGGGGGAACACTGAAGCTTTCTTT.

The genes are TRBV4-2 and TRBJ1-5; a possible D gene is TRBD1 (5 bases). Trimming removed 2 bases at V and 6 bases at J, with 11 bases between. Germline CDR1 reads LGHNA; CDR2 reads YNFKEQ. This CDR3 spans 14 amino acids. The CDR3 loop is CASSQRGFGQPQHF. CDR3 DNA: TGTGCCAGCAGCCAAAGGGGTTTTGGTCAGCCCCAGCATTTT.

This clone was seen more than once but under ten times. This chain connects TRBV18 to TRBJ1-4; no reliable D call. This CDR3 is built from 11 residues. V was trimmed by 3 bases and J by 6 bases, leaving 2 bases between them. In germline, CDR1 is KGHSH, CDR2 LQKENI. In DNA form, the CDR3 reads TGTGCCAGCTCACCGGATGAAAAACTGTTTTTT. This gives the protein CASSPDEKLFF.

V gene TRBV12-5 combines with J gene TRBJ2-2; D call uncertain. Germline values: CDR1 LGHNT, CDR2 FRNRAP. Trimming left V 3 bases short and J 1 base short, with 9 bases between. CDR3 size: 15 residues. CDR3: CASGLGGVNTGELFF. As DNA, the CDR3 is TGTGCTAGTGGTTTAGGTGGGGTGAACACCGGGGAGCTGTTTTTT.

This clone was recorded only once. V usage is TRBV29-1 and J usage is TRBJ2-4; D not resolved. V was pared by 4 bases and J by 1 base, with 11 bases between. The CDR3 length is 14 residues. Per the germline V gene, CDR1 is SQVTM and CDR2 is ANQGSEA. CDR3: CSVATLNAKNIQYF. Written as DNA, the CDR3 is TGCAGCGTTGCCACACTGAACGCCAAAAACATTCAGTACTTC.

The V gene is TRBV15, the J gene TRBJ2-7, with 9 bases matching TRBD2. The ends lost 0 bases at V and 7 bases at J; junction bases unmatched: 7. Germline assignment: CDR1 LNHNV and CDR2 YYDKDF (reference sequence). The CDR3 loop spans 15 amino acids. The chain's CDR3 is CATSRDLAGGKEQYF. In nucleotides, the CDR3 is TGTGCCACCAGCAGAGATTTGGCGGGAGGGAAGGAGCAGTACTTC.

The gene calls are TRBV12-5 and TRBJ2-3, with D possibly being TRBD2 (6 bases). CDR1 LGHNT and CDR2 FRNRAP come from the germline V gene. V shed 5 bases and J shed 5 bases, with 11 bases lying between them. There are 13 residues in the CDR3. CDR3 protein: CASGRDWLDTQYF. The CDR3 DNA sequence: TGTGCTAGTGGTCGGGACTGGCTAGATACGCAGTATTTT. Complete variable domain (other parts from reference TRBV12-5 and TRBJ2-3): DARVTQTPRHKVTEMGQEVTMRCQPILGHNTVFWYRQTMMQGLELLAYFRNRAPLDDSGMPKDRFSAEMPDATLATLKIQPSEPRDSAVYFCASGRDWLDTQYFGPGTRLTVL.

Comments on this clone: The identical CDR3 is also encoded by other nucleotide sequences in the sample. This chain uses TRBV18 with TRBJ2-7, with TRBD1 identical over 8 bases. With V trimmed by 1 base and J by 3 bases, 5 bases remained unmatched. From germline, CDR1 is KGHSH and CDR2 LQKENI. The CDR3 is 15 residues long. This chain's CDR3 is CASSPRPTGDYEQYF. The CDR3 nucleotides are TGTGCCAGCTCACCACGTCCGACAGGGGACTACGAGCAGTACTTC.

This CDR3 reads CSVVDNEQFF. As DNA, the CDR3 is TGCAGCGTTGTAGACAATGAGCAGTTCTTC. The chain recombines TRBV29-1 with TRBJ2-1; D remains ambiguous. CDR1 is SQVTM and CDR2 is ANQGSEA in the germline V gene. This CDR3 is 10 amino acids long. The ends were cut back, 4 bases at V and 5 bases at J, with 3 bases in the middle.

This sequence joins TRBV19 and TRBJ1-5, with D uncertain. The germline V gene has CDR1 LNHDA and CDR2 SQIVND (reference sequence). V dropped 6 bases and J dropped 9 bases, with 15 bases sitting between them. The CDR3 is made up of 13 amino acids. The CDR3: CASREDLLRPQHF. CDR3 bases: TGTGCCAGTAGGGAGGACCTCCTTCGGCCCCAGCATTTT.

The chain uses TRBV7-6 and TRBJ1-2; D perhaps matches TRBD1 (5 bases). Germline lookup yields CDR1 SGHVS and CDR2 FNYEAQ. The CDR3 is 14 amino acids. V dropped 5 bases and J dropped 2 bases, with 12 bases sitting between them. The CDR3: CASSRMEGNYGYTF. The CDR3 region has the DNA TGTGCCAGCAGCCGTATGGAGGGGAACTATGGCTACACCTTC.

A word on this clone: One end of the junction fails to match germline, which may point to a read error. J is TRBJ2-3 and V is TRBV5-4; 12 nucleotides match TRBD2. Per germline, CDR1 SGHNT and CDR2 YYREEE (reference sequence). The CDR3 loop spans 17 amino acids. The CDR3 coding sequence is TGTGCCAGCAGCTTGGCCGCGACTAGCGGGAGCAAAGATACGCAGTATTTT. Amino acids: CASSLAATSGSKDTQYF.

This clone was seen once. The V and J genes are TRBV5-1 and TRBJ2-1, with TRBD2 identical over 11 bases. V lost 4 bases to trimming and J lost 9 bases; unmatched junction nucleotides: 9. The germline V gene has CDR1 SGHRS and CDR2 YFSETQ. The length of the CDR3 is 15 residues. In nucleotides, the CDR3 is TGCGCCAGCAGCGTAGGGACTAGCGGTCGGGGTGAGCAGTTCTTC. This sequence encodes CASSVGTSGRGEQFF.

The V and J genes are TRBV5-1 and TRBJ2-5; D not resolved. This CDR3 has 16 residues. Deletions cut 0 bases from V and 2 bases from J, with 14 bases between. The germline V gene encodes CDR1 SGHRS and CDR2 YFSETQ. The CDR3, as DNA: TGCGCCAGCAGCTTGGGGGGATCAGGATTTCAAGAGACCCAGTACTTC. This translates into CASSLGGSGFQETQYF.

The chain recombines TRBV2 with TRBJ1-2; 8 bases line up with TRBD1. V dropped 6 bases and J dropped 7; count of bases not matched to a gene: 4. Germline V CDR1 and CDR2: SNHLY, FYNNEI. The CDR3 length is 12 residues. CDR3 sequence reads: CASRGQGSGYTF. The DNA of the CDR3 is TGTGCCAGCAGAGGACAGGGAAGTGGCTACACCTTC.

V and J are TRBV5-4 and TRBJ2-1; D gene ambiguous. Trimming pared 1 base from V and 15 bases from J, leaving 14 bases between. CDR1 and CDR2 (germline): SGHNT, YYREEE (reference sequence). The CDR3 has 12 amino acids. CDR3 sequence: CASSLPDQESFF. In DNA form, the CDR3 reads TGTGCCAGCAGCTTGCCAGACCAAGAGTCGTTCTTC.

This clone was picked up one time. The CDR3, as DNA: TGTGCCAGCAGCCTTGGGACCACAGATACGCAGTATTTT. Translated: CASSLGTTDTQYF. The rearrangement joins TRBV11-2 to TRBJ2-3, with D possibly being TRBD1 or TRBD2 (5 bases each). CDR3 length equals 13 residues. Trimming cost V 5 bases and J 2 bases, with 8 bases left between them. Germline V CDR1 and CDR2: SGHAT, FQNNGV.

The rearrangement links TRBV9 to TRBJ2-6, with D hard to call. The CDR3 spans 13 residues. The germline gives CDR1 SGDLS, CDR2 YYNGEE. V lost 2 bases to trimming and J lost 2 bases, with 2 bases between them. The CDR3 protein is CASSVPGANVLTF. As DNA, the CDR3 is TGTGCCAGCAGCGTCCCTGGGGCCAACGTCCTGACTTTC.

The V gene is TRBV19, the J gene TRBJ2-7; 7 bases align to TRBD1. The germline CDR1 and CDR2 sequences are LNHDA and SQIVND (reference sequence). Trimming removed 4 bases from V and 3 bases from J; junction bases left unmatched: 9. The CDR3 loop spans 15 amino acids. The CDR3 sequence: CASSTYFGQDYEQYF. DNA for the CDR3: TGTGCCAGTAGTACCTACTTCGGACAGGACTACGAGCAGTACTTC. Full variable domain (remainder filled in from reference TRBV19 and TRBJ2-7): DGGITQSPKYLFRKEGQNVTLSCEQNLNHDAMYWYRQDPGQGLRLIYYSQIVNDFQKGDIAEGYSVSREKKESFPLTVTSAQKNPTAFYLCASSTYFGQDYEQYFGPGTRLTVT.

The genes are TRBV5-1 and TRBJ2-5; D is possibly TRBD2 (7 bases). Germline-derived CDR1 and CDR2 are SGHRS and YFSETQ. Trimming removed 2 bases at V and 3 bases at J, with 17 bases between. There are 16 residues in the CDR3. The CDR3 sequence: CASSFLGRGFEETQYF. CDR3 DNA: TGCGCCAGCAGCTTTCTGGGGAGGGGGTTTGAAGAGACCCAGTACTTC.

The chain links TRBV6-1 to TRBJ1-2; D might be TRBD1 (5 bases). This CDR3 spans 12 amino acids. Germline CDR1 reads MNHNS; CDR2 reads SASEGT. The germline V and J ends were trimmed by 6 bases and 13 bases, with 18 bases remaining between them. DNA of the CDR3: TGTGCCAGCAGGGCCGGGACGGCTTGGGCCACCTTC. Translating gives CASRAGTAWATF.

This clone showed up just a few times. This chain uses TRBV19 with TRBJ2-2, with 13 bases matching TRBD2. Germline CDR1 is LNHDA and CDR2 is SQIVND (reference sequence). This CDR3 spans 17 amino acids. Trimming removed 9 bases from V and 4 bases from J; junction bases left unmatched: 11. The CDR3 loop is CASRWGTSGTSTGELFF. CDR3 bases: TGTGCCAGCCGTTGGGGGACTAGCGGGACTTCCACCGGGGAGCTGTTTTTT.